This entry lists 2 T cell receptor beta chains sequenced from one sample in a study of OX40 agonist ivuxolimab in advanced cancers. Here immunoSEQ multiplex PCR was the method, and the copy in TCRdb shows in-frame clones only, minus some. The table has some 64,000 clones, 91% seen once. The starting material was CD4+ or CD8+ T cells sorted from blood, obtained in a trial of the OX40 agonist ivuxolimab. The receptors derive from an adult with an advanced solid tumor such as melanoma, head and neck, liver or kidney cancer.

Points on this clone: The junction shows a germline mismatch at one end, possibly a read error. The rearrangement joins TRBV15 to TRBJ1-1; 12 bases match TRBD1. This CDR3 spans 16 amino acids. The germline V gene has CDR1 LNHNV and CDR2 YYDKDF (reference sequence). The CDR3 is CAISLSGQGARTEAFF. CDR3 coding DNA: TGTGCCATCAGCCTTTCGGGACAGGGGGCGCGAACTGAAGCTTTCTTT.

The chain couples TRBV11-1 to TRBJ1-6; the D is unclear. Germline-derived CDR1 and CDR2 are SGHAT and FQDESV (reference sequence). V was cut by 4 bases and J by 6 bases, with 7 bases left in between. This CDR3 comprises 13 residues. Here the CDR3 DNA reads TGTGCCAGCAGCTCGAATTCTAATTCACCCCTCCACTTT. It specifies CASSSNSNSPLHF.